This T cell receptor (beta chain) was documented in a study of glioma-infiltrating T cells. Regarding the study as a whole: Gliomas, especially low-grade, showed above-expected tissue-blood divergence; non-neoplastic patients showed below. CDR3 overlap between tissue and blood was very small.

The iRepertoire nested amplicon-rescue multiplex PCR amplified TCR alpha and beta CDR3s from RNA. For one-step reverse transcription and amplification, roughly 95-450 ng of tissue mRNA or PBMC total RNA was used. TCRdb reanalysed the multiplex PCR reads using MiXCR and keeps one entry per CDR3 protein. Found here are fewer than 200,000 distinct CDR3 sequences, around 40% of them singletons; the top ten hold around 5.2%. Concerning this clonotype: What it binds is unknown.

Per the germline V gene, CDR1 is SNHLY and CDR2 is FYNNEI. This CDR3 spans 14 amino acids. V was pared by 9 bases and J by 3 bases, with 15 bases between. This sequence originates from a human donor with low-grade glioma or glioblastoma, undergoing nonglioma brain surgery, or in good health (not recorded which). Sequenced: glioma tissue, nonneoplastic brain tissue, or PBMCs (not recorded which). The chain employs TRBV2 and TRBJ1-5; D unclear. The chain's CDR3 is CASEKDGFNQPQHF. The CDR3 DNA follows: TGTGCCAGTGAAAAAGACGGGTTCAATCAGCCCCAGCATTTT.